This T cell receptor beta chain comes out of a study of T-cell reconstitution after alpha-beta-depleted transplantation in children. Study observations and caveats: In patients about two months after transplant, alpha-beta T cells reportedly arose from several hundred expanded graft clones. It was surviving recipient T cells and thymic progenitors that gave some patients high TCRbeta diversity at day 60. Newly produced T cells mostly accounted for T-cell counts and diversity one year post-transplant.

About this clonotype itself: Its antigen is unidentified.

Unique molecular identifiers featured in how the TCRbeta library was prepared. TCRdb fed the PCR reads into MiXCR, producing one record per CDR3 protein. In the table there are fewer than 750,000 distinct CDR3 sequences, under 30% of which are singletons. The V and J ends lost 1 base and 4 bases, in that order; junction bases with no gene match: 4. Germline V gives CDR1 LNHNV, CDR2 YYDKDF (reference sequence). This CDR3 is 15 amino acids long. The chain has TRBV15 and TRBJ1-2; 9 bases line up with TRBD1. The sequence derives from a boy in the first two years of life who had a stem cell transplant for acute myeloid leukemia, so the T cells may come from the graft donor. The sequences come from PBMCs, mostly from graft donor cells, collected 360 days after TCRalphabeta/CD19-depleted stem cell transplant. CDR3 coding DNA: TGTGCCACCAGCAGAGCGGACAGGGGCCTCTATGGCTACACCTTC. This sequence encodes CATSRADRGLYGYTF.